Shown below are 4 T cell receptor beta chains from a single sample sequenced in a study of blood T cell repertoires in COVID-19. Produced via immunoSEQ multiplex PCR; TCRdb's table is partial and in-frame only. Altogether under 200,000 clones are present, 80% to 85% being singletons, with the ten largest covering more than 7%. The sequenced sample consisted of peripheral blood. The receptors come from an elderly woman with active or convalescent COVID-19.

The chain carries TRBV10-3 and TRBJ2-7; TRBD2 is a possible D gene (5 bases). Per the germline V gene, CDR1 is ENHRY and CDR2 is SYGVKD. The V gene lost 0 bases and the J gene lost 5 bases, with 8 bases spanning the gap. CDR3 length equals 13 residues. This chain's CDR3 is CAISESTGNEQYF. In DNA, the CDR3 is TGTGCCATCAGTGAGTCGACCGGGAACGAGCAGTACTTC.

Worth noting for this clone: One junction end disagrees with the germline gene, perhaps due to a read error. The gene calls are TRBV10-3 and TRBJ2-7; D gene unclear. The CDR3 consists of 14 residues. In germline, CDR1 is ENHRY, CDR2 SYGVKD. The CDR3 region is CAISESPSSSEQYF. In DNA form, the CDR3 reads TGTGCCATCAGTGAGTCCCCCTCCTCCTCCGAGCAGTACTTC.

The chain employs TRBV7-9 and TRBJ1-2; no clear D gene. The CDR3 has 14 residues. CDR1 is SEHNR and CDR2 is FQNEAQ in the germline V gene (reference sequence). V lost 5 bases and J 5 bases, leaving 15 bases between the germline ends. The CDR3 sequence: CASSLPERVYGYTF. CDR3 sequence (DNA): TGTGCCAGCAGCCTACCCGAGAGGGTTTATGGCTACACCTTC.

The chain combines TRBV10-3 with TRBJ2-3; TRBD2 aligns across 11 bases. V gave up 2 bases and J gave up 6 bases; unmatched junction bases: 7. Germline lookup yields CDR1 ENHRY and CDR2 SYGVKD. The CDR3 totals 16 residues. The CDR3 DNA reads as TGTGCCATCAGTGAGCTAGCGGGGGGTGCCGAGGATACGCAGTATTTT. Translation gives CAISELAGGAEDTQYF.